This T cell receptor beta chain was sequenced for a study of blood T cell repertoires in COVID-19. Across the whole study: Collection of acute and convalescent COVID-19 samples took place in the United States, Italy and Spain.

The CDR3 is made up of 14 amino acids. V dropped 4 bases and J dropped 3 bases, with 12 bases sitting between them. In germline, CDR1 is SNHLY, CDR2 FYNNEI. Libraries were prepared by immunoSEQ multiplex PCR; TCRdb keeps only in-frame clonotypes and omits some of them. The data hold 180,000 or so clones, with 70% to 85% observed a single time. Input material: peripheral blood. The sequence came from a man aged 55 to 69 who had recovered from COVID-19. The gene calls are TRBV2 and TRBJ1-1; D unclear. The CDR3 sequence: CASSVEGFHTEAFF. The CDR3 DNA sequence: TGTGCCAGCAGTGTAGAGGGATTTCACACTGAAGCTTTCTTT.